This T cell receptor beta chain was sequenced during a study of memory CD4+ T cells and cytomegalovirus serostatus. Whole-study context: This sample comes from healthy Belgian adults, roughly 9 CMV seropositive, approximately 24 seronegative. Study results and limitations: Repertoires predicted CMV serostatus with median bootstrapped AUC of 0.95.

Assay: immunoSEQ multiplex PCR; the TCRdb copy retains only in-frame clones and omits some. The sample lists 40,000 to 60,000 clones; 78% were seen once. The sample holds one count of this clone. The antigen is unknown. The germline V gene encodes CDR1 SGDLS and CDR2 YYNGEE. J was trimmed by 3 bases and V by 0 bases; bases with no gene match: 4. The CDR3 loop spans 15 amino acids. Single viable CD3+CD4+CD8-CD45RO+ cells were sorted as the memory CD4+ T cells. CD4+ T cells were isolated by positive magnetic selection. The sample taken for sequencing was memory CD4+ T cells from blood. The gene calls are TRBV9 and TRBJ2-7, with 9 bases aligning to TRBD2. The origin of this receptor is an adult in good health and CMV-seronegative. This CDR3 reads CASSVAAGGHYEQYF. The CDR3 nucleotides are TGTGCCAGCAGCGTAGCGGCGGGGGGGCACTACGAGCAGTACTTC.